This T cell receptor beta chain appears in the sequencing data of a study of cytotoxic CD8 clonotypes in ibrutinib-treated CLL. This table comes from immunoSEQ multiplex PCR, and its TCRdb copy is limited to in-frame clones, with some not included. The top ten hold 13% of the sample, which has 140,000 or so clones, approximately 80% seen once. The V gene lost 2 bases and the J gene lost 10 bases, with 18 bases spanning the gap. The CDR3 covers 15 residues. CDR1 and CDR2 (germline): MNHEY, SVGAGI. V gene TRBV6-5 combines with J gene TRBJ2-1; the D call may be TRBD1 or TRBD2 (5 bases each). Sequencing used PBMCs, obtained after 12 months of ibrutinib treatment. The sequence came from a human donor with chronic lymphocytic leukemia. DNA for the CDR3: TGTGCCAGCAGTTACGAAAAACAAGGGACCTCGGAGCAGTTCTTC. Protein: CASSYEKQGTSEQFF.